This T cell receptor beta chain was recovered during a study of shared clonotypes between healthy human individuals. The CDR3 extends over 14 amino acids. Trimming left V 1 base short and J 3 bases short, with 7 bases between. CDR1 is SEHNR, CDR2 FQNEAQ, per germline (reference sequence). Produced via immunoSEQ multiplex PCR; TCRdb's table is partial and in-frame only. The table includes millions of clones, more than 80% detected once. Note on this clone: The sample has other DNA sequences that encode this CDR3 too.

This TCR came from a man aged 18 to 30 in good health. Some clones in this sample may be carry-over from other donors' samples. The chain joins TRBV7-9 to TRBJ1-3, with D unclear. The sequenced sample consisted of naive CD4+ T cells from PBMCs. The subset is: CD45RA+ positively selected. The CDR3 reads CASSLGQLGNTIYF. CDR3 DNA: TGTGCCAGCAGCTTAGGGCAGCTTGGAAACACCATATATTTT.